The 14 T cell receptor beta chains in this list originate from one sample, sequenced in a study of blood T cell repertoires in COVID-19 (dated by TCRdb to the early 2020s). Libraries were prepared through the immunoSEQ multiplex PCR assay. Here the immuneACCESS table is served through TCRdb, limited to in-frame sequences with V and J called. Missing clones are a known gap in these copies; in checked studies unresolved V genes cover under half, and the rest lacks a known reason. This sample lists 150,000 to 250,000 clones; roughly 77% were detected once. The ten most abundant clones make up almost 6% of the sample. The source material was peripheral blood. Receptors originate from a woman in her thirties or forties with COVID-19, enrolled during active disease.

The rearrangement joins TRBV7-3 to TRBJ2-3; D might be TRBD1 (6 bases). The V gene lost 5 bases and the J gene lost 4 bases, with 22 bases spanning the gap. Germline-derived CDR1 and CDR2 are SGHTA and FQGTGA. This CDR3 comprises 17 residues. CDR3 DNA: TGTGCCAGCAGCCCCAACAAACAGGGAGCCTGGGCAGATACGCAGTATTTT. It is translated as CASSPNKQGAWADTQYF.

The chain combines TRBV19 with TRBJ2-7, with 7 bases matching TRBD2. CDR3 length equals 15 residues. CDR1 and CDR2 (germline): LNHDA, SQIVND (reference sequence). V was pared by 3 bases and J by 1 base, with 6 bases of the junction left unmatched. The CDR3 DNA reads as TGTGCCAGTAGTATTGGGAGGGGTCCGTCCTACGAGCAGTACTTC. Protein: CASSIGRGPSYEQYF.

V gene TRBV6-2 or TRBV6-3 combines with J gene TRBJ1-1; TRBD1 aligns across 9 bases. Germline-derived CDR1 and CDR2 are MNHEY and SVGEGT. The V segment lost 4 bases and the J segment 7 bases; nucleotides outside the gene matches: 19. This CDR3 is 18 amino acids long. CDR3 DNA: TGTGCCAGCAGTTCTCTCAGACAGGGGGTATTTGGCGGGAATGAAGCTTTCTTT. It yields the protein CASSSLRQGVFGGNEAFF.

CDR3 region: CASSLEPGTREQYF. For the CDR3, the DNA is TGCGCCAGCAGCTTGGAGCCTGGGACTAGGGAGCAGTACTTC. This chain links TRBV5-1 with TRBJ2-7, with TRBD2 identical over 8 bases. V trimming: 0 bases; J trimming: 7 bases; junction bases outside the gene matches: 6. CDR1 is SGHRS, CDR2 YFSETQ, per germline. This CDR3 is 14 amino acids long.

V and J are TRBV5-1 and TRBJ2-3; 7 nucleotides align to TRBD1. The CDR3 contains 16 residues. J gave up 3 bases and V 0 bases, and 7 bases lay outside the gene matches. CDR1 and CDR2 from the germline V gene are SGHRS and YFSETQ. The CDR3 protein is CASSLALQGETDTQYF. The CDR3, as DNA: TGCGCCAGCAGCTTGGCCCTGCAGGGGGAGACAGATACGCAGTATTTT.

The V gene is TRBV3-1 (or the pseudogene TRBV3-2), the J gene TRBJ2-7; TRBD2 agrees at 8 bases. CDR3 length: 15 residues. The germline V gene has CDR1 LGHDT and CDR2 YNNKEL (reference sequence). The ends lost 4 bases at V and 7 bases at J; junction bases unmatched: 12. CDR3 bases: TGTGCCAGCAGCCCGCCGGGACTAGGGGTGTGGGAGCAGTACTTC. This encodes CASSPPGLGVWEQYF.

In DNA form, the CDR3 reads TGTGCCAGCAGCTTTCCGGGTCAGCCCCAGCATTTT. Its translation: CASSFPGQPQHF. J is TRBJ1-5 and V is TRBV5-5; no clear D gene. Germline CDR1 reads SGHKS; CDR2 reads YYEKEE (reference sequence). V was cut by 2 bases and J by 6 bases, with 6 bases left in between. The CDR3 contains 12 residues.

This chain uses TRBV19 with TRBJ2-7; 10 bases align to TRBD2. From germline, CDR1 is LNHDA and CDR2 SQIVND (reference sequence). The CDR3 runs 18 residues. After removal of 1 base from V and 3 bases from J, the junction contained 12 bases not matched to a gene. This CDR3 reads CASSIVPFTSGEFYEQYF. DNA for the CDR3: TGTGCCAGTAGTATAGTCCCCTTCACTAGCGGGGAGTTCTACGAGCAGTACTTC.

Of note for this clone: The same CDR3 also results from other DNA sequences found in this sample. The chain uses TRBV6-1 and TRBJ1-2, with D possibly matching TRBD1 (5 bases). Germline V CDR1 and CDR2: MNHNS, SASEGT. The V gene lost 2 bases and the J gene lost 4 bases, with 5 bases spanning the gap. The CDR3 consists of 12 residues. CDR3 bases: TGTGCCAGCAGTGAAAGGGGCTATGGCTACACCTTC. It is translated as CASSERGYGYTF.

The CDR3 DNA is TGTGCCAGCAGTTACTCGATAACAGCTAATCAGCCCCAGCATTTT. Its translation: CASSYSITANQPQHF. The chain links TRBV6-5 to TRBJ1-5; the D is unclear. The CDR3 is 15 residues long. V shed 0 bases and J shed 4 bases, with 10 bases lying between them. Germline CDR1 and CDR2: MNHEY and SVGAGI.

The chain carries TRBV28 and TRBJ2-2; D perhaps matches TRBD2 (5 bases). The CDR3 is 14 amino acids. Deletions cut 5 bases from V and 3 bases from J, with 10 bases between. Germline CDR1 and CDR2: MDHEN and SYDVKM. The CDR3 loop reads CASSQGLHTGELFF. CDR3 coding DNA: TGTGCCAGCAGTCAAGGACTCCACACCGGGGAGCTGTTTTTT.

This sequence joins TRBV10-3 and TRBJ2-5, with 7 bases that match TRBD1. Germline CDR1 ENHRY, CDR2 SYGVKD. The junction had 6 bases not matched to a gene; V was cut back by 6 bases and J by 5 bases. The CDR3 is 13 residues long. The CDR3 sequence: CAISQTGAETQYF. For the CDR3, the DNA is TGTGCCATCAGCCAAACAGGGGCCGAGACCCAGTACTTC.

The chain links TRBV7-7 to TRBJ2-5, with a tentative D call TRBD2 (6 bases). CDR3 length: 13 amino acids. CDR1 SSHAT and CDR2 FNYEAQ come from the germline V gene (reference sequence). Between the trimmed V and J ends, which lost 8 bases and 3 bases, there was a span of 13 bases. The CDR3 reads CASSPGEKETQYF. The CDR3 DNA sequence: TGTGCCAGCTCCCCGGGAGAAAAAGAGACCCAGTACTTC. Together with reference TRBV7-7 and TRBJ2-5, the CDR3 gives the full variable domain: GAGVSQSPRYKVTKRGQDVTLRCDPISSHATLYWYQQALGQGPEFLTYFNYEAQPDKSGLPSDRFSAERPEGSISTLTIQRTEQRDSAMYRCASSPGEKETQYFGPGTRLLVL.

V gene TRBV4-1 combines with J gene TRBJ1-4, with D maybe TRBD1 (5 bases). The CDR3 has 16 residues. Germline V gene sequence: CDR1 MGHRA, CDR2 YSYEKL. The V and J ends lost 1 base and 2 bases respectively, with 11 bases between them. The CDR3 DNA reads TGCGCCAGCAGCCAAGTACCCGGGGGGACTAATGAAAAACTGTTTTTT. It codes for CASSQVPGGTNEKLFF.